What follows is one TCR beta chain and its context. As yet, its antigen is unknown. The same CDR3 also results from other DNA sequences found in this sample. The CDR3 has 13 amino acids. From germline, CDR1 is ENHRY and CDR2 SYGVKD. V was trimmed by 4 bases and J by 1 base, leaving 7 bases between them. Here immunoSEQ multiplex PCR was the method, and the copy in TCRdb shows in-frame clones only, minus some. The table shows 380,000 or so clones, with about 88% occurring only once. Sample treatment: 15 to 20 received Ad26.COV2.S at low or high dose, single or two shots; 5 received placebo; per-sample allocation not given. Each sample was drawn 63 days after the first injection (of vaccine or placebo). An Ad26 vector carrying the Wuhan-strain SARS-CoV-2 spike served as the vaccine. The data were obtained in a study of Ad26.COV2.S vaccination and SARS-CoV-2 variants. Study information: The donor participated in the COV1001 trial, in its Ad26.COV2.S arm.

Regarding the study as a whole: Across vaccine and placebo recipients, the breadth of non-spike TCRs was similar.

The receptor comes from a person between 18 and 59 years old who received the Ad26.COV2.S COVID-19 vaccine or a placebo. This chain links TRBV10-3 with TRBJ1-1, with D tentatively TRBD1 (5 bases). The sample consisted of peripheral blood, taken in a trial of Ad26.COV2.S vaccine versus placebo. CDR3 bases: TGTGCCATCAGTGGAACAGGGAACACTGAAGCTTTCTTT. It encodes CAISGTGNTEAFF.